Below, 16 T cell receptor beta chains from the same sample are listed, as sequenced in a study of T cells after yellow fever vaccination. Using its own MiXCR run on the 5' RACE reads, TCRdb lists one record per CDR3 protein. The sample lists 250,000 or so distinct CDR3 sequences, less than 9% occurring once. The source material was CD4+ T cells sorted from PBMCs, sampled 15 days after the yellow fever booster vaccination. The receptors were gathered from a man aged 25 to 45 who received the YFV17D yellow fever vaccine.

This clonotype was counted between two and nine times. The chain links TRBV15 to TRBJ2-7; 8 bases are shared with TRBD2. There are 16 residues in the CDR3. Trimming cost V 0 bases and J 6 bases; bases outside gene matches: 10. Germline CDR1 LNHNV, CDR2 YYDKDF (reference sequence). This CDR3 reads CATSRDLALAGFEQYF. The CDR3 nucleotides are TGTGCCACCAGCAGAGATTTGGCCCTAGCGGGCTTCGAGCAGTACTTC.

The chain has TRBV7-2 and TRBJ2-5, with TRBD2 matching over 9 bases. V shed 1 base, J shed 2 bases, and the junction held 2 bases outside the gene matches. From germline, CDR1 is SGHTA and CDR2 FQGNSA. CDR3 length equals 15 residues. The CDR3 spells CASSLVAGAQETQYF. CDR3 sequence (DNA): TGTGCCAGCAGCTTAGTAGCGGGAGCTCAAGAGACCCAGTACTTC.

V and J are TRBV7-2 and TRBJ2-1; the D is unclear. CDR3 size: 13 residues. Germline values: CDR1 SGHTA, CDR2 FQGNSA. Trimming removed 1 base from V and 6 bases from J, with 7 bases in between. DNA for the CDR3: TGTGCCAGCAGCTTAGGGCTTCCCAATGAGCAGTTCTTC. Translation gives CASSLGLPNEQFF.

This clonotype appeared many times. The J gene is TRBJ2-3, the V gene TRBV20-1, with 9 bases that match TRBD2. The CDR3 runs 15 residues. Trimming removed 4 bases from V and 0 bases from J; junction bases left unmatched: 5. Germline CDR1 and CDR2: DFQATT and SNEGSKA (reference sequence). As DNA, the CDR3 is TGCAGTGCTACCGTAGCGGGAGCGAGCACAGATACGCAGTATTTT. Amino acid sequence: CSATVAGASTDTQYF.

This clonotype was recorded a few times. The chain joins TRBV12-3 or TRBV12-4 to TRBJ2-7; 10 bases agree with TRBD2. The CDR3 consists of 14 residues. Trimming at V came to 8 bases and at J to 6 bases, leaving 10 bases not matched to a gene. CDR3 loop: CASRPSGREGEQYF. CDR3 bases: TGTGCCAGCCGTCCCAGCGGGAGGGAGGGCGAGCAGTACTTC.

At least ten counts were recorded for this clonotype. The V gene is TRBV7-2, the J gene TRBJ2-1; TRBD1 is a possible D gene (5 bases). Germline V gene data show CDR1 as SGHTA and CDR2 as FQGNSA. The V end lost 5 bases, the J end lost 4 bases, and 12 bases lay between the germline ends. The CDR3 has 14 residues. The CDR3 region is CASSPPAGYNEQFF. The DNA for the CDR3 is TGTGCCAGCAGCCCCCCGGCAGGGTACAATGAGCAGTTCTTC.

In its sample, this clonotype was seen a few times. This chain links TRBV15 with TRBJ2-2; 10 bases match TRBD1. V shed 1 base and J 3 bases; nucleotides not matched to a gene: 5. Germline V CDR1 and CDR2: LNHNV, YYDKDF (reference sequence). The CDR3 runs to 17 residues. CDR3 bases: TGTGCCACCAGCAGAGGATCCGGGACAGGGGACACCGGGGAGCTGTTTTTT. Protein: CATSRGSGTGDTGELFF. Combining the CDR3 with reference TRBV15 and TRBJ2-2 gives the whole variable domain DAMVIQNPRYQVTQFGKPVTLSCSQTLNHNVMYWYQQKSSQAPKLLFHYYDKDFNNEADTPDNFQSRRPNTSFCFLDIRSPGLGDTAMYLCATSRGSGTGDTGELFFGEGSRLTVL.

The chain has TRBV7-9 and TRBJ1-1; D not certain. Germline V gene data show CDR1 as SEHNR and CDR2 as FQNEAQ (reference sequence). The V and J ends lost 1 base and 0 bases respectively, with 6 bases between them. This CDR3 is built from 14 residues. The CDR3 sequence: CASSLERLNTEAFF. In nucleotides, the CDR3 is TGTGCCAGCAGCTTAGAACGGCTGAACACTGAAGCTTTCTTT.

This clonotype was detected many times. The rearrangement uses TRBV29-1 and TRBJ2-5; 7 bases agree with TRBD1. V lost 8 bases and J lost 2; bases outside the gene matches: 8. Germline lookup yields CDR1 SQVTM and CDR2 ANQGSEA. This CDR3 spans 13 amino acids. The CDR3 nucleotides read TGCAGCTTAACCGGGACAGATCAAGAGACCCAGTACTTC. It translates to CSLTGTDQETQYF.

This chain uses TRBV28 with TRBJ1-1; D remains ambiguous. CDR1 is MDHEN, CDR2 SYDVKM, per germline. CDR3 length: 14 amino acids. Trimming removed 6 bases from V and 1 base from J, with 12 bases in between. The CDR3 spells CASRLPSRNTEAFF. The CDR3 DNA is TGTGCCAGCAGGTTACCCAGCAGGAACACTGAAGCTTTCTTT. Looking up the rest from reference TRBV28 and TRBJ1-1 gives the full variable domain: DVKVTQSSRYLVKRTGEKVFLECVQDMDHENMFWYRQDPGLGLRLIYFSYDVKMKEKGDIPEGYSVSREKKERFSLILESASTNQTSMYLCASRLPSRNTEAFFGQGTRLTVV.

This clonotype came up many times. CDR3 region: CAGRERGETQYF. The CDR3 DNA reads TGCGCCGGTCGGGAGAGAGGGGAGACCCAGTACTTC. The gene calls are TRBV29-1 and TRBJ2-5, with D possibly matching TRBD2 (6 bases). The CDR3 runs 12 residues. The germline V gene encodes CDR1 SQVTM and CDR2 ANQGSEA.

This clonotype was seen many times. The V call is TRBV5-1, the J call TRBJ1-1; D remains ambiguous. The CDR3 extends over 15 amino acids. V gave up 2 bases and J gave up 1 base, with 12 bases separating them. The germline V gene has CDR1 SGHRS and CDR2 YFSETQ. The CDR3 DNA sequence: TGCGCCAGCAGCTTTTTCGGAGGTCGGAACACTGAAGCTTTCTTT. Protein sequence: CASSFFGGRNTEAFF.

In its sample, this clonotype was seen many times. The CDR3 here is CASSVLRADNNEQFF. DNA of the CDR3: TGCGCCAGCAGCGTCCTTCGAGCGGACAACAATGAGCAGTTCTTC. The chain is built from TRBV5-1 and TRBJ2-1, with D tentatively TRBD1 or TRBD2 (5 bases each). Trimming took 4 bases from V and 5 from J, leaving 16 bases between them. This CDR3 contains 15 residues. Germline-derived CDR1 and CDR2 are SGHRS and YFSETQ.

The CDR3 sequence: CSAVDGGRGLNEQFF. The DNA for the CDR3 is TGCAGTGCAGTCGACGGGGGTCGCGGGCTGAATGAGCAGTTCTTC. This chain uses TRBV20-1 with TRBJ2-1; possible D gene TRBD2, 6 bases. The germline V and J ends were trimmed by 6 bases and 7 bases, with 22 bases remaining between them. Per the germline V gene, CDR1 is DFQATT and CDR2 is SNEGSKA (reference sequence). The CDR3 sequence is 15 residues long.

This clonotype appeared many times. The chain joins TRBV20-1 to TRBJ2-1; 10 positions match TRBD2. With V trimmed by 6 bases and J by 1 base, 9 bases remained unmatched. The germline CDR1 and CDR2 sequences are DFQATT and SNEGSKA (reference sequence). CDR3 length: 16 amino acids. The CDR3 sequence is CSAYNSGRGSYNEQFF. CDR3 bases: TGCAGTGCCTATAACAGCGGGAGGGGATCCTACAATGAGCAGTTCTTC.

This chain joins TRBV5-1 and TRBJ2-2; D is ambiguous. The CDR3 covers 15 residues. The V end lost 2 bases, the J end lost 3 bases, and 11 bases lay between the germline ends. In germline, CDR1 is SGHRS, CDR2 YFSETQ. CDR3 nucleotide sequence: TGCGCCAGCAGCTTTAGGGCAGGAGACACCGGGGAGCTGTTTTTT. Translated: CASSFRAGDTGELFF. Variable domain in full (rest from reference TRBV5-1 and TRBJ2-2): KAGVTQTPRYLIKTRGQQVTLSCSPISGHRSVSWYQQTPGQGLQFLFEYFSETQRNKGNFPGRFSGRQFSNSRSEMNVSTLELGDSALYLCASSFRAGDTGELFFGEGSRLTVL.